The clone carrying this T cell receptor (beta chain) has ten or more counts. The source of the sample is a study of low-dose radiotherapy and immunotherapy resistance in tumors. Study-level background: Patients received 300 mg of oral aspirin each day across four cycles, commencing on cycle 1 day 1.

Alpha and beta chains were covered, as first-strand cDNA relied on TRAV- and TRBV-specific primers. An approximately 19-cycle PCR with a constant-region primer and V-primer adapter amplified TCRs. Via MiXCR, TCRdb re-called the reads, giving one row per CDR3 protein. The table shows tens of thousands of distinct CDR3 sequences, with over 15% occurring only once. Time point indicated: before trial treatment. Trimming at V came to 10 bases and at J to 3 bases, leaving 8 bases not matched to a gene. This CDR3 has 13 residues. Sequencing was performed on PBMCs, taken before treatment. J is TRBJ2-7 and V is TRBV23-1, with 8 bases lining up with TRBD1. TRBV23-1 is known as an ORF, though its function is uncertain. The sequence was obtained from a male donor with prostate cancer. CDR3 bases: TGCGCCACTACGGACAGGGCTCACTACGAGCAGTACTTC. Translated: CATTDRAHYEQYF.